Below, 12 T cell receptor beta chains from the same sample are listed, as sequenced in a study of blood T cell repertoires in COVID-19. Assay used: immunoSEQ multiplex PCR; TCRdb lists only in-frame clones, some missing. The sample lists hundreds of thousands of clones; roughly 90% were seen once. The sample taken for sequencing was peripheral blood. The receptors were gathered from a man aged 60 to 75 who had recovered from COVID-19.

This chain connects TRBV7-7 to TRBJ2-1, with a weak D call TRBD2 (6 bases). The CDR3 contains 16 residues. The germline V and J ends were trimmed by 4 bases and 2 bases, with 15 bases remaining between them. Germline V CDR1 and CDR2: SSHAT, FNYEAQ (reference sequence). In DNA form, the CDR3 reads TGTGCCAGCAGCTCGCTGGCGGGGCATCCCTACAATGAGCAGTTCTTC. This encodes CASSSLAGHPYNEQFF.

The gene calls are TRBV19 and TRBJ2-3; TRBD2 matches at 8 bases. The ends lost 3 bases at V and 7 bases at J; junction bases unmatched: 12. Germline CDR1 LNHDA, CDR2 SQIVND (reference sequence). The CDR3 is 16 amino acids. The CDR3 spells CASSIGGTRPSNTQYF. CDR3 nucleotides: TGTGCCAGTAGTATTGGCGGGACTAGGCCGAGCAATACGCAGTATTTT.

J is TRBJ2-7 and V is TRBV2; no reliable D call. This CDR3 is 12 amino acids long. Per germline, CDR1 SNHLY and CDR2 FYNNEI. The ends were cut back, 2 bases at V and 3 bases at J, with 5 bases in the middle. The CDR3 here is CASSESYYEQYF. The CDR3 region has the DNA TGTGCCAGCAGTGAATCCTACTACGAGCAGTACTTC. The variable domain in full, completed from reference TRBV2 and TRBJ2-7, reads EPEVTQTPSHQVTQMGQEVILRCVPISNHLYFYWYRQILGQKVEFLVSFYNNEISEKSEIFDDQFSVERPDGSNFTLKIRSTKLEDSAMYFCASSESYYEQYFGPGTRLTVT.

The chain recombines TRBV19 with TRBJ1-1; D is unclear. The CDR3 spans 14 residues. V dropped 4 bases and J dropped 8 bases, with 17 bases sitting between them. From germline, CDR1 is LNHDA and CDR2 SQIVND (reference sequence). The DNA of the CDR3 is TGTGCCAGTAGTAACTGGCGGATCAATACCGAAGCTTTCTTT. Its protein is CASSNWRINTEAFF.

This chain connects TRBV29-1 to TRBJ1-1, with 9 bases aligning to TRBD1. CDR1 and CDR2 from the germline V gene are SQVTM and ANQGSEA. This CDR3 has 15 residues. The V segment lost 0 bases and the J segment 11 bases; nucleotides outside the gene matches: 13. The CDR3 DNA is TGCAGCGTTGAAGAGACCGGGACAGGGATCCGAAACGCTTTCTTT. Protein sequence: CSVEETGTGIRNAFF.

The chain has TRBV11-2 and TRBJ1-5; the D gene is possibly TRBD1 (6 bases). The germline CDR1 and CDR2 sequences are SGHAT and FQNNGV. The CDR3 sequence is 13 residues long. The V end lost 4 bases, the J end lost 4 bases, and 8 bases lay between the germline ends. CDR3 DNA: TGTGCCAGCAGCTGGACAGAAAATCAGCCCCAGCATTTT. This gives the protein CASSWTENQPQHF.

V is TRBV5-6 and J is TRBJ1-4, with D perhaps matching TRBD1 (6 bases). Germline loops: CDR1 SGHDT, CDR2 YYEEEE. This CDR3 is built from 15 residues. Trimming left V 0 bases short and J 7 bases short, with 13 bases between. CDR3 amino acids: CASSLVGGPGEKLFF. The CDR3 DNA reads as TGTGCCAGCAGCTTGGTTGGGGGCCCGGGTGAAAAACTGTTTTTT.

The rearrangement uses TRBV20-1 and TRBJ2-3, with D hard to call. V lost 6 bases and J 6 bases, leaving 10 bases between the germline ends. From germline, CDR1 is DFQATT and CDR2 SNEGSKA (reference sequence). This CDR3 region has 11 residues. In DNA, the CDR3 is TGCAGTGCCCCTGAGGCGGATACGCAGTATTTT. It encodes CSAPEADTQYF.

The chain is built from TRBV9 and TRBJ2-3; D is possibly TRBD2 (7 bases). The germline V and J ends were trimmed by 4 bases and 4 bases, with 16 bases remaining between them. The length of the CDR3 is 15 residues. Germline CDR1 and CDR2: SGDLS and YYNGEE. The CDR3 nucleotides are TGTGCCAGCAGCTCCCTGGGGAGGGGGGCAGATACGCAGTATTTT. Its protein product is CASSSLGRGADTQYF. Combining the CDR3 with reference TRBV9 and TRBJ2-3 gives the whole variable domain DSGVTQTPKHLITATGQRVTLRCSPRSGDLSVYWYQQSLDQGLQFLIQYYNGEERAKGNILERFSAQQFPDLHSELNLSSLELGDSALYFCASSSLGRGADTQYFGPGTRLTVL.

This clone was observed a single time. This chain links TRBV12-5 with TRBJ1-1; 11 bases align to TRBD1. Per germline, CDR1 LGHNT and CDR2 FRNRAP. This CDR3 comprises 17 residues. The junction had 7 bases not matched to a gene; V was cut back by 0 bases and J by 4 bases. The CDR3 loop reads CASGLVTPGTGGTEAFF. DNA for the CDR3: TGTGCTAGTGGTTTGGTAACCCCCGGGACAGGGGGCACTGAAGCTTTCTTT.

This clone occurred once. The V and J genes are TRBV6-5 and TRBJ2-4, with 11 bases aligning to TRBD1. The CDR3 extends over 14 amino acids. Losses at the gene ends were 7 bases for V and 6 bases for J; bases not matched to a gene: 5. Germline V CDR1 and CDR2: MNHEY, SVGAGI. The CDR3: CASTFGTGGNIQYF. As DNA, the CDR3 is TGTGCCAGCACCTTCGGGACAGGGGGAAACATTCAGTACTTC.

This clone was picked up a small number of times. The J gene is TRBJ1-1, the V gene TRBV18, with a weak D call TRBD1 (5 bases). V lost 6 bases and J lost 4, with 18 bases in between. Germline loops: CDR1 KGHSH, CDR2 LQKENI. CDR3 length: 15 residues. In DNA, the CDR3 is TGTGCCAGCTCCTCGATTGGGGGGAAGGGCACTGAAGCTTTCTTT. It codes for CASSSIGGKGTEAFF.